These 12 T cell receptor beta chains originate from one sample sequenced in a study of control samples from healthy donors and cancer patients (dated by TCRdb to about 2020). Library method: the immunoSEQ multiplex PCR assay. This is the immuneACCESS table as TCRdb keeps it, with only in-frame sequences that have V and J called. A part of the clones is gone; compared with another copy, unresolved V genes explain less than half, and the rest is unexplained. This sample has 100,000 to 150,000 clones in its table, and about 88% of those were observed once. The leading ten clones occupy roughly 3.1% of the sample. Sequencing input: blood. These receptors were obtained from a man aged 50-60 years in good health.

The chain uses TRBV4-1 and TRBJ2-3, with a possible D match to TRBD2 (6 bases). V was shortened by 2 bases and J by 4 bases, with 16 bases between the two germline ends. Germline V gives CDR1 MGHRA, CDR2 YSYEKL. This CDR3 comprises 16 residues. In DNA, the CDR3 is TGCGCCAGCAGCCAACGGGACTTGATGGTCGCAGATACGCAGTATTTT. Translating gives CASSQRDLMVADTQYF.

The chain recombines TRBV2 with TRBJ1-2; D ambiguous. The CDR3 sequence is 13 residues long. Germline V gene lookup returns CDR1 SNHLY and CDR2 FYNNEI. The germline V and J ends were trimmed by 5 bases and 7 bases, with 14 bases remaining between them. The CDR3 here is CASSRAPSAGYTF. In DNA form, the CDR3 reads TGTGCCAGCAGTCGAGCCCCTAGCGCTGGCTACACCTTC.

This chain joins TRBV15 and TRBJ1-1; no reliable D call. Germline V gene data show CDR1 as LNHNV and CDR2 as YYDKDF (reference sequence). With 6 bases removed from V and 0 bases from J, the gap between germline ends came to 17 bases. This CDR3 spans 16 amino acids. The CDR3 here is CATSQDPFLMNTEAFF. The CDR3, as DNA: TGTGCCACCAGTCAGGACCCTTTCCTTATGAACACTGAAGCTTTCTTT.

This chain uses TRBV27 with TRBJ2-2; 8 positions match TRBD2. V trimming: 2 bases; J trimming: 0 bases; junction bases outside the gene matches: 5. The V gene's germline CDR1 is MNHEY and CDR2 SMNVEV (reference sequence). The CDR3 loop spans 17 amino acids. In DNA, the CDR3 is TGTGCCAGCAGTTTAAATTTGGGACTAGCGAACACCGGGGAGCTGTTTTTT. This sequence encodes CASSLNLGLANTGELFF.

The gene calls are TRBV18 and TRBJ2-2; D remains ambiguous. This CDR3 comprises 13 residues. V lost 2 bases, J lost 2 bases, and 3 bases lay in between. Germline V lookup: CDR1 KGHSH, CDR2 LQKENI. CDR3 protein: CASSPSNTGELFF. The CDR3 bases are TGTGCCAGCTCACCATCCAACACCGGGGAGCTGTTTTTT.

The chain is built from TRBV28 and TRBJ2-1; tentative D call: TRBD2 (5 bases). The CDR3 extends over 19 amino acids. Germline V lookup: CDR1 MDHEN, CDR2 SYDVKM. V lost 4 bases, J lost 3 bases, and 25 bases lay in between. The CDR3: CASSSPHGGAGTSYNEQFF. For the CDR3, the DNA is TGTGCCAGCAGTTCACCACATGGAGGTGCGGGTACTAGCTACAATGAGCAGTTCTTC. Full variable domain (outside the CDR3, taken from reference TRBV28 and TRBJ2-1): DVKVTQSSRYLVKRTGEKVFLECVQDMDHENMFWYRQDPGLGLRLIYFSYDVKMKEKGDIPEGYSVSREKKERFSLILESASTNQTSMYLCASSSPHGGAGTSYNEQFFGPGTRLTVL.

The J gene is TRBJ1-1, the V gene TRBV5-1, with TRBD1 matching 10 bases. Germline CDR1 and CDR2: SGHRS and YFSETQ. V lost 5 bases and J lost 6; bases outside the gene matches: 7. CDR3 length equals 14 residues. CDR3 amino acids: CASRQTGGSAEAFF. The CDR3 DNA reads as TGCGCCAGCAGACAGACAGGGGGCTCCGCTGAAGCTTTCTTT.

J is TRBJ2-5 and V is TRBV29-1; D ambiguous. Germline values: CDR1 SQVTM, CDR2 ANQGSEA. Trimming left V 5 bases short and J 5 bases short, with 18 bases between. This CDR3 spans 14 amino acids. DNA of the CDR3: TGCAGCGTTCCCCTGGGATACATGTCGGAGACCCAGTACTTC. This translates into CSVPLGYMSETQYF.

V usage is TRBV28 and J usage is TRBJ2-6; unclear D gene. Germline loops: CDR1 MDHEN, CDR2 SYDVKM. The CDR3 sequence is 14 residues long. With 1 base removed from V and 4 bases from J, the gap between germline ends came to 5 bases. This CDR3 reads CASSLSPGANVLTF. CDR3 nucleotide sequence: TGTGCCAGCAGTTTATCCCCGGGGGCCAACGTCCTGACTTTC.

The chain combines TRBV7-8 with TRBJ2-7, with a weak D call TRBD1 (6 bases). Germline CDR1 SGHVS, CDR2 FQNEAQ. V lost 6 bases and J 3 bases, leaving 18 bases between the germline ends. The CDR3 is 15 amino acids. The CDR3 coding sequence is TGTGCCAGCAGTCGCTGGCAGGGGCCGGGCTACGAGCAGTACTTC. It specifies CASSRWQGPGYEQYF.

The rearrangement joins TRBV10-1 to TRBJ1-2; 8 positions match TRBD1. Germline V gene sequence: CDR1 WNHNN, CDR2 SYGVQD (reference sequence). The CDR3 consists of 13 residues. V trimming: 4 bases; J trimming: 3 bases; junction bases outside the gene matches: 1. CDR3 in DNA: TGCGCCAGCAGTGTGGACAGGGACTATGGCTACACCTTC. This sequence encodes CASSVDRDYGYTF.

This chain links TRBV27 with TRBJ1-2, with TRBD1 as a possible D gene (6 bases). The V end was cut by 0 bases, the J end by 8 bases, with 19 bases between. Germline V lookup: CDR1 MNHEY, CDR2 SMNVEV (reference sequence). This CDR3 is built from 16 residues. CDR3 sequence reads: CASSLSPPTGHEGYTF. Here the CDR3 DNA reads TGTGCCAGCAGTTTATCGCCCCCGACAGGCCATGAGGGCTACACCTTC.